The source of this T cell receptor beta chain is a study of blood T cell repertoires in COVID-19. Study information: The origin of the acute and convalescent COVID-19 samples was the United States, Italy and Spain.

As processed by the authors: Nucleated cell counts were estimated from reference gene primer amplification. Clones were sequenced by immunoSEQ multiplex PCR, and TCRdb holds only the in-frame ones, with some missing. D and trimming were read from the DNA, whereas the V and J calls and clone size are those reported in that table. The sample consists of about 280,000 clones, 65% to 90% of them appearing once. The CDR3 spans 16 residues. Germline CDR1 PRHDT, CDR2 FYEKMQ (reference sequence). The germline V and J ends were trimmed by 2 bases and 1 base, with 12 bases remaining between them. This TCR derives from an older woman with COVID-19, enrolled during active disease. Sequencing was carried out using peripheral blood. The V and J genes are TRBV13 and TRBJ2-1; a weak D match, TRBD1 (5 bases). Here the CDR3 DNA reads TGTGCCAGCAGCTTAACCCTCGACAGTTCCTACAATGAGCAGTTCTTC. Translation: CASSLTLDSSYNEQFF.